This T cell receptor (beta chain) came from a study of blood T cell repertoires in COVID-19. Sequenced by immunoSEQ multiplex PCR; TCRdb stores in-frame clones only, minus some. The sample has hundreds of thousands of clones, more than 70% seen once. The CDR3 extends over 17 amino acids. V shed 2 bases and J shed 1 base, with 17 bases lying between them. Per the germline V gene, CDR1 is SGHRS and CDR2 is YFSETQ. This TCR was sampled from a middle-aged woman who had recovered from COVID-19. Sequencing was carried out using peripheral blood. This chain links TRBV5-1 with TRBJ2-3, with a tentative D call TRBD1 (5 bases). CDR3 sequence (DNA): TGCGCCAGCAGCTTTGGGGCAGGGTTCGGTGGCACAGATACGCAGTATTTT. It encodes CASSFGAGFGGTDTQYF.